This T cell receptor (beta chain) derives from a study of OX40 agonist ivuxolimab in advanced cancers. Study summary: Aged 23 to 79 with a mean of roughly 63 years, they were almost 85% male.

The germline V gene has CDR1 SGHRS and CDR2 YFSETQ. The CDR3 length is 13 residues. After removal of 2 bases from V and 2 bases from J, the junction contained 1 base not matched to a gene. The table came from immunoSEQ multiplex PCR; TCRdb's copy has only in-frame clones and leaves some out. The sample includes 25,000 to 35,000 clones, 80% of them seen just once. This TCR derives from an adult with an advanced solid tumor such as melanoma, head and neck, liver or kidney cancer. The chain is built from TRBV5-1 and TRBJ2-7; 7 bases are shared with TRBD1. Source: CD4+ or CD8+ T cells sorted from blood, taken in a trial of the OX40 agonist ivuxolimab. The CDR3 loop is CASSLQGTYEQYF. The CDR3 coding sequence is TGCGCCAGCAGCTTACAGGGGACCTACGAGCAGTACTTC. The full variable domain, its missing parts supplied by reference TRBV5-1 and TRBJ2-7, is KAGVTQTPRYLIKTRGQQVTLSCSPISGHRSVSWYQQTPGQGLQFLFEYFSETQRNKGNFPGRFSGRQFSNSRSEMNVSTLELGDSALYLCASSLQGTYEQYFGPGTRLTVT.